The 23 T cell receptor beta chains below all came from one sample that was sequenced in a study of shared clonotypes between healthy human individuals (TCRdb year 2020). Library generation was performed with the immunoSEQ multiplex PCR assay. TCRdb obtained this table from immuneACCESS and retained in-frame rearrangements with V and J assigned. These tables miss some clones; where compared with another copy, unresolved V genes account for less than half of the shortfall, and the remainder is unexplained. Here the sample has 450,000 to 600,000 clones; approximately 85% occur a single time. The ten largest clones capture about an eighth of the sample. The sequenced sample was PBMCs. These receptors all stem from a woman aged 40 to 50 in good health. Some clones in this sample may be carry-over from other donors' samples.

The chain recombines TRBV9 with TRBJ1-2, with D maybe TRBD1 (5 bases). This CDR3 contains 16 residues. Germline loops: CDR1 SGDLS, CDR2 YYNGEE. The germline V and J ends were trimmed by 7 bases and 4 bases, with 23 bases remaining between them. The CDR3 reads CASFGQLGGEGYGYTF. The CDR3 bases are TGTGCCAGCTTCGGGCAACTCGGGGGGGAGGGCTATGGCTACACCTTC.

CDR3 loop: CASSSGQGDRAQYF. The CDR3 nucleotides are TGTGCCAGCAGCTCAGGACAGGGGGATAGGGCCCAGTACTTC. The chain employs TRBV5-5 and TRBJ2-5; 10 nucleotides match TRBD1. Germline CDR1 is SGHKS and CDR2 is YYEKEE (reference sequence). After removal of 3 bases from V and 9 bases from J, the junction contained 8 bases not matched to a gene. The CDR3 totals 14 residues.

This clone was counted only a few times. V gene TRBV28 combines with J gene TRBJ1-2; TRBD1 matches at 11 bases. Germline-derived CDR1 and CDR2 are MDHEN and SYDVKM. The CDR3 contains 14 residues. J was trimmed by 6 bases and V by 2 bases; bases with no gene match: 2. The CDR3 bases are TGTGCCAGCAGTTTACTGGGACAGGGGGATGGCTACACCTTC. It is translated as CASSLLGQGDGYTF.

As regards this clone: Being one base from a much bigger clone, this may be a read error. The chain combines TRBV25-1 with TRBJ2-6; D remains ambiguous. Trimming took off 5 bases at V and 1 base at J, with 3 bases between the two ends. Germline CDR1 reads MGHDK; CDR2 reads SYGVNS. The CDR3 runs to 13 residues. This chain's CDR3 is CASSSSGANVLTF. The CDR3 coding sequence is TGTGCCAGCAGTTCGTCTGGGGCCAACGTCCTGACTTTC.

With respect to this clone: The sample has other DNA sequences that encode this CDR3 too. J is TRBJ1-3 and V is TRBV19; D remains ambiguous. This CDR3 region has 14 residues. Germline CDR1 LNHDA, CDR2 SQIVND (reference sequence). The V end was cut by 3 bases, the J end by 0 bases, with 6 bases between. The CDR3 nucleotides read TGTGCCAGTAGTATGCGCAGCTCTGGAAACACCATATATTTT. This gives the protein CASSMRSSGNTIYF.

This chain connects TRBV28 to TRBJ2-2; D ambiguous. This CDR3 has 18 amino acids. V was clipped by 2 bases and J by 1 base, with 17 bases between them. The germline CDR1 and CDR2 sequences are MDHEN and SYDVKM. The CDR3 region has the DNA TGTGCCAGCAGTTTAGGCCAGACCCAACAGAAGAACACCGGGGAGCTGTTTTTT. Its translation is CASSLGQTQQKNTGELFF.

This clone was seen just once. The chain uses TRBV6-6 and TRBJ2-7, with no clear D. The V end was cut by 0 bases, the J end by 5 bases, with 8 bases between. The germline V gene has CDR1 MNHNY and CDR2 SVGAGI (reference sequence). The CDR3 extends over 13 amino acids. The CDR3 nucleotides are TGTGCCAGCAGTTACTCAGGGTTCAACGAGCAGTACTTC. Translated, it gives CASSYSGFNEQYF.

As to this clone: One base away lies a much larger clone, so this may be a sequencing read error. The genes are TRBV28 and TRBJ2-1; D unresolved. V was shortened by 2 bases and J by 7 bases, with 0 bases between the two germline ends. CDR1 and CDR2 from the germline V gene are MDHEN and SYDVKM. This CDR3 has 10 amino acids. The CDR3 sequence: CASSLNEQFF. Written as DNA, the CDR3 is TGTGCCAGCAGTTTAAATGAGCAGTTCTTC.

This clone was recorded only once. This rearrangement joins TRBV5-1 to TRBJ2-7, with 8 bases matching TRBD1. CDR3 size: 15 residues. The ends lost 4 bases at V and 3 bases at J; junction bases unmatched: 9. The V gene's germline CDR1 is SGHRS and CDR2 YFSETQ. The CDR3, as DNA: TGCGCCAGCAGCGAACCGGGACAGGAGTTCTACGAGCAGTACTTC. Translating it yields CASSEPGQEFYEQYF.

The V gene is TRBV6-6, the J gene TRBJ1-5; TRBD1 is a possible D gene (5 bases). Deletions cut 6 bases from V and 7 bases from J, with 13 bases between. The germline gives CDR1 MNHNY, CDR2 SVGAGI (reference sequence). The CDR3 spans 13 residues. The CDR3 reads CASSHQGEQPQHF. CDR3 nucleotide sequence: TGTGCCAGCAGCCACCAGGGTGAACAGCCCCAGCATTTT.

The V call is TRBV28, the J call TRBJ1-3; weak D call: TRBD1 (6 bases). The CDR3 loop spans 21 amino acids. Germline V gene data show CDR1 as MDHEN and CDR2 as SYDVKM. Deletions cut 1 base from V and 5 bases from J, with 30 bases between. The CDR3 DNA follows: TGTGCCAGCAGTTTATTGGCTTTTGGAGATCGAAGGGGGTATCAGAGAAACACCATATATTTT. The encoded protein is CASSLLAFGDRRGYQRNTIYF.

The genes are TRBV18 and TRBJ2-1, with D possibly being TRBD1 or TRBD2 (5 bases each). The germline gives CDR1 KGHSH, CDR2 LQKENI. Trimming took 3 bases from V and 5 from J, leaving 14 bases between them. CDR3 length: 15 residues. CDR3 sequence reads: CASSPDRGSNNEQFF. Here the CDR3 DNA reads TGTGCCAGCTCACCGGATCGGGGCTCGAACAATGAGCAGTTCTTC.

The J gene is TRBJ2-2, the V gene TRBV5-6; perhaps TRBD2 as D (5 bases). V was trimmed by 4 bases and J by 4 bases, leaving 17 bases between them. The CDR3 is made up of 16 amino acids. The germline V gene encodes CDR1 SGHDT and CDR2 YYEEEE. The CDR3 is CASSVNRGAITGELFF. The CDR3 DNA sequence: TGTGCCAGCAGCGTGAACCGGGGAGCGATCACCGGGGAGCTGTTTTTT.

This clone was seen just once. This chain links TRBV4-3 with TRBJ1-3; no reliable D call. V lost 0 bases to trimming and J lost 0 bases, with 9 bases between them. This CDR3 contains 16 residues. Germline assignment: CDR1 LGHNA and CDR2 YSLEER. The CDR3 DNA follows: TGCGCCAGCAGCCAAGATCTGCCGGGCTCTGGAAACACCATATATTTT. Its translation: CASSQDLPGSGNTIYF.

V and J are TRBV28 and TRBJ2-7; D is undetermined. The germline CDR1 and CDR2 sequences are MDHEN and SYDVKM. There are 13 residues in the CDR3. The V end was cut by 4 bases, the J end by 3 bases, with 10 bases between. The CDR3 sequence: CASSSPGYYEQYF. Here the CDR3 DNA reads TGTGCCAGCAGTTCTCCGGGTTACTACGAGCAGTACTTC.

This sequence joins TRBV4-3 and TRBJ2-7; no definite D call. V was cut by 0 bases and J by 4 bases, with 7 bases left in between. The length of the CDR3 is 13 residues. Germline V gene data show CDR1 as LGHNA and CDR2 as YSLEER. In nucleotides, the CDR3 is TGCGCCAGCAGCCAAGATCCAAAATACGAGCAGTACTTC. The encoded protein is CASSQDPKYEQYF.

The chain is built from TRBV7-8 and TRBJ1-4; possibly TRBD1 for D (6 bases). Germline CDR1 SGHVS, CDR2 FQNEAQ. V was shortened by 6 bases and J by 6 bases, with 17 bases between the two germline ends. This CDR3 has 15 residues. The CDR3 here is CASSSKGVPHEKLFF. The CDR3 DNA sequence: TGTGCCAGCAGTTCGAAGGGGGTCCCTCATGAAAAACTGTTTTTT.

The chain couples TRBV7-2 to TRBJ2-7, with 8 bases lining up with TRBD2. V lost 5 bases to trimming and J lost 2 bases; unmatched junction nucleotides: 11. Germline V gives CDR1 SGHTA, CDR2 FQGNSA. The CDR3 is made up of 16 amino acids. In DNA, the CDR3 is TGTGCCAGCAGCCCGAGAGCGGGAGATAGGGCCTACGAGCAGTACTTC. It codes for CASSPRAGDRAYEQYF. Drawing the rest from reference TRBV7-2 and TRBJ2-7, the complete variable domain is GAGVSQSPSNKVTEKGKDVELRCDPISGHTALYWYRQSLGQGLEFLIYFQGNSAPDKSGLPSDRFSAERTGGSVSTLTIQRTQQEDSAVYLCASSPRAGDRAYEQYFGPGTRLTVT.

The rearrangement joins TRBV7-9 to TRBJ2-1, with 7 nucleotides matching TRBD2. The CDR3 spans 15 residues. Germline V CDR1 and CDR2: SEHNR, FQNEAQ (reference sequence). The J segment lost 6 bases and the V segment lost 1 base, leaving 6 bases of the junction unmatched. CDR3 sequence: CASSLGGSFTNEQFF. The CDR3 region has the DNA TGTGCCAGCAGCTTAGGCGGGAGTTTTACCAATGAGCAGTTCTTC.

Note on this clone: An end of the junction differs from the germline gene, which may be a read error. This sequence joins TRBV7-7 and TRBJ2-5; 7 bases map to TRBD1. Germline V gene data show CDR1 as SSHAT and CDR2 as FNYEAQ (reference sequence). CDR3 length equals 15 residues. The CDR3 here is CASSFRQGVGETQYF. CDR3 nucleotides: TGTGCTAGCAGCTTCCGGCAGGGGGTAGGGGAGACCCAGTACTTC.

The V and J genes are TRBV30 and TRBJ1-4; the D is unclear. The CDR3 consists of 13 residues. Germline lookup yields CDR1 GTSNPN and CDR2 SVGIG (reference sequence). V lost 0 bases, J lost 7 bases, and 9 bases lay in between. CDR3 amino acids: CAWSVLGVEKLFF. DNA of the CDR3: TGTGCCTGGAGTGTACTCGGGGTTGAAAAACTGTTTTTT.

The rearrangement links TRBV19 to TRBJ2-1; 7 bases agree with TRBD2. Germline CDR1 LNHDA, CDR2 SQIVND (reference sequence). Trimming at V came to 1 base and at J to 6 bases, leaving 3 bases not matched to a gene. The CDR3 is 14 residues long. This chain's CDR3 is CASSIGSGLNEQFF. The DNA of the CDR3 is TGTGCCAGTAGTATAGGTAGCGGGCTCAATGAGCAGTTCTTC.

This sequence joins TRBV5-4 and TRBJ2-1; 12 bases are shared with TRBD2. The germline V gene encodes CDR1 SGHNT and CDR2 YYREEE (reference sequence). This CDR3 has 16 amino acids. The J segment lost 4 bases and the V segment lost 0 bases, leaving 2 bases of the junction unmatched. The CDR3 is CASSLDGLAGYNEQFF. For the CDR3, the DNA is TGTGCCAGCAGCTTGGATGGACTAGCGGGATACAATGAGCAGTTCTTC.